Listed below are T cell receptor beta chains from one sample, sequenced in a study of T cells after yellow fever vaccination. TCRdb reprocessed the 5' RACE reads via MiXCR and lists one record per CDR3 protein. The sample contains some 240,000 distinct CDR3 sequences, approximately 3.6% of which appear only once. The sample was PBMCs, taken 15 days after the yellow fever booster vaccination. These TCRs come from a man younger than 35 who received the YFV17D yellow fever vaccine. Each CDR3 is given with its conserved first and last residue. The order of the fields is J gene, V gene, D gene, clone size, CDR3 DNA, CDR3 protein. A D gene is named only where the DNA matches it firmly. Rows may omit the clone size; those that give it use once, few, many or a size class.

J gene: TRBJ1-2
V gene: TRBV20-1
D gene: .
clone size: many
CDR3 DNA: TGCAGTGCTAGAGATGGGGGCGTTCCAGGCTACACCTTC
CDR3 protein: CSARDGGVPGYTF

J gene: TRBJ2-1
V gene: TRBV7-2
D gene: TRBD2
clone size: many
CDR3 DNA: TGTGCCAGCAGCTTAGCGACTAGCGGGGGGGCAAGCAATGAGCAGTTCTTC
CDR3 protein: CASSLATSGGASNEQFF

J gene: TRBJ2-1
V gene: TRBV5-6
D gene: TRBD2
clone size: many
CDR3 DNA: TGTGCCAGCAGCTTCGGGGGAGGGGCAAACAATGAGCAGTTCTTC
CDR3 protein: CASSFGGGANNEQFF

J gene: TRBJ1-1
V gene: TRBV4-1
D gene: .
clone size: many
CDR3 DNA: TGCGCCAGCAGCTGGAGGTTGGGGGAAACTGAAGCTTTCTTT
CDR3 protein: CASSWRLGETEAFF

J gene: TRBJ2-5
V gene: TRBV4-2
D gene: .
clone size: .
CDR3 DNA: TGTGCCAGCAGTCCCGGGGAGAACCAGTACTTC
CDR3 protein: CASSPGENQYF

J gene: TRBJ2-2
V gene: TRBV4-3
D gene: .
clone size: many
CDR3 DNA: TGCGCCAGCAGCCAAGATCCCCAGGGGCGTACCGGGGAGCTGTTTTTT
CDR3 protein: CASSQDPQGRTGELFF

J gene: TRBJ2-2
V gene: TRBV4-2
D gene: .
clone size: many
CDR3 DNA: TGTGCCAGCAGCCAAGAAGTCGGTGCGAACACCGGGGAGCTGTTTTTT
CDR3 protein: CASSQEVGANTGELFF

J gene: TRBJ2-6
V gene: TRBV7-9
D gene: TRBD1
clone size: many
CDR3 DNA: TGTGCCAGCAGCTTAGGGCGAATCAGGGACAGGGGCTCTGGGGCCAACGTCCTGACTTTC
CDR3 protein: CASSLGRIRDRGSGANVLTF

J gene: TRBJ1-1
V gene: TRBV12-3/TRBV12-4
D gene: TRBD1
clone size: many
CDR3 DNA: TGTGCCAGCAGTAAACAGGGGGCGAACACTGAAGCTTTCTTT
CDR3 protein: CASSKQGANTEAFF

J gene: TRBJ2-1
V gene: TRBV5-1
D gene: TRBD2
clone size: many
CDR3 DNA: TGCGCCAGCAGCTCGGGGGGTTTCTACAATGAGCAGTTCTTC
CDR3 protein: CASSSGGFYNEQFF

J gene: TRBJ2-1
V gene: TRBV6-5
D gene: TRBD1
clone size: many
CDR3 DNA: TGTGCCAGCAGAAGATCACAGGGGGCAACATACAATGAGCAGTTCTTC
CDR3 protein: CASRRSQGATYNEQFF

J gene: TRBJ2-7
V gene: TRBV5-1
D gene: TRBD1
clone size: many
CDR3 DNA: TGCGCCAGCAGCGAAACCGGGACAGGGTACGAGCAGTACTTC
CDR3 protein: CASSETGTGYEQYF

J gene: TRBJ2-5
V gene: TRBV19
D gene: .
clone size: many
CDR3 DNA: TGTGCCAGTAGCCAGGGGCTTTTCCAAGAGACCCAGTACTTC
CDR3 protein: CASSQGLFQETQYF

J gene: TRBJ1-1
V gene: TRBV7-9
D gene: .
clone size: many
CDR3 DNA: TGTGCCAGCAGCTCGATAGCTCGGGGATTGAACACTGAAGCTTTCTTT
CDR3 protein: CASSSIARGLNTEAFF

J gene: TRBJ1-5
V gene: TRBV15
D gene: .
clone size: .
CDR3 DNA: TGTGCCACCCAAGAGGTAGGGTTGCAGCCCCAGCATTTT
CDR3 protein: CATQEVGLQPQHF

J gene: TRBJ2-7
V gene: TRBV4-2
D gene: TRBD1
clone size: many
CDR3 DNA: TGTGCCAGCAGCCAGGAGCTCACAGGGGGTGGGTCTCCCGAGCAGTACTTC
CDR3 protein: CASSQELTGGGSPEQYF